The 9 T cell receptor beta chains in this list originate from one sample, sequenced in a study of blood T cells in healthy people across ages. For the second PCR, which ran for 7 to 11 cycles, a sample-barcoded 5' primer and a J-beta primer mix were used. TCRdb reprocessed the 5' RACE reads with MiXCR, giving one entry per CDR3 protein. Altogether about 800,000 distinct CDR3 sequences are present, 58% being singletons, with the ten largest covering 20% to 25%. The source material was blood. The receptors derive from a man under 40 in good health.

This clonotype was picked up one time. Compared with germline, one end of the junction differs, possibly owing to a read error. The gene calls are TRBV29-1 and TRBJ2-1, with D uncertain. The germline CDR1 and CDR2 sequences are SQVTM and ANQGSEA. The CDR3 contains 10 residues. Here the CDR3 DNA reads TGCAGCCTCGTGGCGGATGAGAAGTTCTTC. The encoded protein is CSLVADEKFF.

This clonotype was detected only once. This chain connects TRBV4-2 to TRBJ1-1, with a weak D call TRBD1 (5 bases). The V and J ends lost 4 bases and 3 bases respectively, with 15 bases between them. CDR3 length: 15 amino acids. CDR1 and CDR2 from the germline V gene are LGHNA and YNFKEQ. The CDR3 protein is CASSLEGGGDTEAFF. CDR3 in DNA: TGTGCCAGCAGCCTCGAGGGAGGAGGGGACACTGAAGCTTTCTTT.

V usage is TRBV18 and J usage is TRBJ2-7; no firm D call. The CDR3 loop spans 12 amino acids. The germline CDR1 and CDR2 sequences are KGHSH and LQKENI. V was trimmed by 2 bases and J by 4 bases, leaving 6 bases between them. CDR3 amino acids: CASSPDLYEQYF. DNA of the CDR3: TGTGCCAGCTCACCAGATTTATACGAGCAGTACTTC.

A word on this clonotype: Mismatch with germline at one junction end may stem from a read error. This chain links TRBV27 with TRBJ2-1; TRBD2 matches at 11 bases. Looked up from germline, CDR1 is MNHEY and CDR2 is SMNVEV (reference sequence). The CDR3 contains 14 residues. CDR3 protein: CASSVLAGDKEQFF. The CDR3 nucleotides are TGTGCCAGCAGTGTACTAGCGGGGGACAAAGAGCAGTTCTTC.

This clonotype was recorded once. The genes are TRBV20-1 and TRBJ2-4, with D uncertain. Germline V gene sequence: CDR1 DFQATT, CDR2 SNEGSKA (reference sequence). V lost 1 base, J lost 3 bases, and 10 bases lay in between. The CDR3 consists of 14 residues. CDR3 nucleotide sequence: TGCAGTGCTAGAGGGCCGAACGACAAAAACATTCAGTACTTC. It specifies CSARGPNDKNIQYF.

J is TRBJ2-1 and V is TRBV5-4; possibly TRBD1 for D (5 bases). Germline CDR1 and CDR2: SGHNT and YYREEE (reference sequence). This CDR3 contains 16 residues. Between the trimmed V and J ends, which lost 5 bases and 6 bases, there was a span of 21 bases. CDR3 region: CASRRGSGEVVNEQFF. The CDR3 nucleotides are TGTGCCAGCAGAAGGGGCTCGGGCGAGGTGGTCAATGAGCAGTTCTTC.

This clonotype was counted at least ten times. The CDR3: CASSLEGRPDYGYTF. The CDR3 coding sequence is TGTGCCAGCAGCTTAGAAGGCAGGCCGGACTATGGCTACACCTTC. The chain links TRBV7-2 to TRBJ1-2; D not resolved. The CDR3 totals 15 residues. Trimming shortened V by 1 base and J by 3 bases, and 12 bases separated the two germline ends. Germline V gene sequence: CDR1 SGHTA, CDR2 FQGNSA.

The chain uses TRBV7-2 and TRBJ2-1; no clear D gene. Deletions cut 1 base from V and 6 bases from J, with 13 bases between. CDR1 SGHTA and CDR2 FQGNSA come from the germline V gene. The CDR3 contains 15 residues. As DNA, the CDR3 is TGTGCCAGCAGCTTAGTATTTGGACCGGCCAATGAGCAGTTCTTC. The encoded protein is CASSLVFGPANEQFF.

This chain links TRBV15 with TRBJ2-7; D remains ambiguous. V was pared by 5 bases and J by 7 bases, with 21 bases between. The CDR3 is made up of 15 amino acids. Germline values: CDR1 LNHNV, CDR2 YYDKDF (reference sequence). The CDR3 loop reads CATSLSSDAYNEQYF. The CDR3 coding sequence is TGTGCCACCAGCTTATCCTCAGATGCATACAATGAGCAGTACTTC. The variable domain in full, completed from reference TRBV15 and TRBJ2-7, reads DAMVIQNPRYQVTQFGKPVTLSCSQTLNHNVMYWYQQKSSQAPKLLFHYYDKDFNNEADTPDNFQSRRPNTSFCFLDIRSPGLGDTAMYLCATSLSSDAYNEQYFGPGTRLTVT.